The clone carrying this T cell receptor (beta chain) was detected ten times or more. Its antigen is currently unknown. In the library, each TCR cDNA molecule bore its own unique molecular identifier. Each CDR3 protein gets one entry after TCRdb re-called the 5' RACE reads with MiXCR. This sample has some 20,000 distinct CDR3 sequences, with less than 3.5% found just once. Sample time point: sample taken at primary tumor resection. Sequencing of whole RNA from tumor, nontumor lung or frozen PBMC involved no sorting. A total of 72 untreated early-stage non-small cell lung cancer patients served as donors. This sample is part of a study of spatial heterogeneity in lung cancer. Study-level information: Beta-chain sequences consistently outnumbered alpha-chain sequences in detection. General study results and limits: Follow-up blood showed ubiquitous expanded tumor TCRs less than blood at resection did.

CDR3 length equals 15 residues. The germline gives CDR1 SEHNR, CDR2 FQNEAQ (reference sequence). V was shortened by 1 base and J by 9 bases, with 13 bases between the two germline ends. Sequenced material: PBMCs, taken at surgery. The clonotype comes from a female donor with early-stage non-small cell lung cancer. The chain has TRBV7-9 and TRBJ1-6, with D unresolved. CDR3 DNA: TGTGCCAGCAGCTTAGATGCAGAGGTCCGTTCACCCCTCCACTTT. Translating gives CASSLDAEVRSPLHF. The full variable domain, completed using reference TRBV7-9 and TRBJ1-6, is DTGVSQNPRHKITKRGQNVTFRCDPISEHNRLYWYRQTLGQGPEFLTYFQNEAQLEKSRLLSDRFSAERPKGSFSTLEIQRTEQGDSAMYLCASSLDAEVRSPLHFGNGTRLTVT.